A selection of T cell receptor beta chains follows, all from one sample in a study of cytomegalovirus exposure and HLA in healthy donors. Some clones are missing from TCRdb's copy, which holds only in-frame ones; the method was immunoSEQ multiplex PCR. The sample consists of a few hundred thousand clones, over 90% of them appearing once. The sample was PBMCs. These receptors were collected from a girl aged 2 to 9 in good health and CMV-seronegative. Both conserved end residues are part of each CDR3. The D gene is left open where the match is weak. Clone size is given for some rows only: seen once, a few or many times, or a class if the clone is expanded.

TRBJ1-5,.,TRBV16,TRBD1,CASSLTGWNQPQHF,TGTGCCAGCAGCCTGACAGGGTGGAATCAGCCCCAGCATTTT
TRBJ2-1,.,TRBV6-1,.,CASSELVGEQFF,TGTGCCAGCAGTGAATTGGTGGGCGAGCAGTTCTTC
TRBJ2-1,.,TRBV7-9,.,CASSLEQRVNEQFF,TGTGCCAGCAGCTTAGAACAGAGAGTCAATGAGCAGTTCTTC
TRBJ2-5,.,TRBV7-8,TRBD1,CASSLVGQGTKTQYF,TGTGCCAGCAGCTTAGTGGGACAGGGGACGAAGACCCAGTACTTC
TRBJ1-2,.,TRBV20-1,.,CSARDRAGYTF,TGCAGTGCTAGAGACAGGGCTGGCTACACCTTC
TRBJ1-4,.,TRBV7-2,.,CASSPRGSDEKLFF,TGTGCCAGCAGCCCGAGGGGGTCAGATGAAAAACTGTTTTTT
TRBJ1-4,.,TRBV15,TRBD1,CATRDRGRTNEKLFF,TGTGCCACCAGAGACAGGGGAAGGACTAATGAAAAACTGTTTTTT
TRBJ2-7,.,TRBV27,TRBD2,CASSLERGPYEQYF,TGTGCCAGCAGTTTAGAGCGGGGGCCCTACGAGCAGTACTTC
TRBJ2-2,.,TRBV29-1,TRBD2,CSVGGGRENTGELFF,TGCAGCGTTGGGGGGGGAAGGGAAAACACCGGGGAGCTGTTTTTT
TRBJ2-2,once,TRBV19,TRBD1,CASSKGQGGSGELFF,TGTGCCAGTAGTAAGGGACAGGGAGGGTCCGGGGAGCTGTTTTTT
TRBJ1-1,.,TRBV6-1,.,CASSEGQVRTEAFF,TGTGCCAGCAGTGAAGGACAGGTTCGGACTGAAGCTTTCTTT
TRBJ2-1,.,TRBV6-6,TRBD2,CASSLPGLAREQFF,TGTGCCAGCAGTTTACCGGGACTAGCGCGTGAGCAGTTCTTC
TRBJ2-7,.,TRBV13,.,CASRRDTTSYEQYF,TGTGCCAGCCGCCGGGACACTACCTCCTACGAGCAGTACTTC
TRBJ1-2,.,TRBV6-1,TRBD1,CASSRDSYGYTF,TGTGCCAGCAGTCGGGACAGCTATGGCTACACCTTC
TRBJ2-7,.,TRBV27,TRBD1,CASSFAGGAYEQYF,TGTGCCAGCAGTTTTGCAGGGGGCGCCTACGAGCAGTACTTC
TRBJ2-1,.,TRBV4-1,.,CASSQDTAGYNEQFF,TGCGCCAGCAGCCAAGACACGGCAGGTTACAATGAGCAGTTCTTC
TRBJ2-1,.,TRBV9,.,CASSVEVGSLASSSYNEQFF,TGTGCCAGCAGCGTAGAGGTGGGGTCGCTAGCGTCGAGCTCCTACAATGAGCAGTTCTTC
TRBJ1-5,.,TRBV28,TRBD1,CASSHQTGGGNQPQHF,TGTGCCAGCAGTCACCAGACAGGGGGCGGCAATCAGCCCCAGCATTTT
TRBJ1-5,.,TRBV19,.,CASSIVSSGGSNQPQHF,TGTGCCAGTAGTATAGTGTCGTCGGGAGGGTCCAATCAGCCCCAGCATTTT
TRBJ1-1,once,TRBV18,.,CASSPRAGPNTEAFF,TGTGCCAGCTCACCACGGGCGGGGCCGAACACTGAAGCTTTCTTT
TRBJ2-1,.,TRBV30,.,CAWSIGLPEQFF,TGTGCCTGGAGTATAGGACTACCTGAGCAGTTCTTC
TRBJ1-5,.,TRBV15,.,CATSRADYNRINQPQHF,TGTGCCACCAGCAGAGCGGATTACAACAGGATAAATCAGCCCCAGCATTTT
TRBJ1-5,few,TRBV30,.,CAWNRGGYSNQPQHF,TGTGCCTGGAATCGGGGGGGCTATAGCAATCAGCCCCAGCATTTT
TRBJ2-3,.,TRBV5-1,.,CASSLISGVEYTQYF,TGCGCCAGCAGCTTAATATCAGGGGTAGAGTATACGCAGTATTTT
TRBJ2-7,.,TRBV5-4,TRBD2,CASSPRLQREGLSYEQYF,TGTGCCAGCAGCCCGCGACTCCAGCGGGAGGGCCTATCCTACGAGCAGTACTTC
TRBJ1-1,.,TRBV6-5,.,CASSPNSMNTEAFF,TGTGCCAGCAGTCCCAATTCCATGAACACTGAAGCTTTCTTT
TRBJ2-3,.,TRBV29-1,TRBD2,CSVEPTSGRTDTQYF,TGCAGCGTTGAACCGACTAGCGGGAGGACAGATACGCAGTATTTT
TRBJ1-2,.,TRBV9,.,CASSVATGNYGYTF,TGTGCCAGCAGCGTAGCGACAGGAAACTATGGCTACACCTTC
TRBJ2-1,.,TRBV6-1,.,CASISGSSYNEQFF,TGTGCCAGCATTAGCGGATCCTCCTACAATGAGCAGTTCTTC